This T cell receptor beta chain is drawn from a study of shared clonotypes between healthy human individuals. As handled by the study authors: Filtering differed, since immunoSEQ gave only junction sequences and no quality scores. Here immunoSEQ multiplex PCR was the method, and the copy in TCRdb shows in-frame clones only, minus some. V and J calls and clone size come straight from that table; D and trimming were deduced from the DNA. The sample has about 1.5 million clones, roughly 96% seen once. The CDR3 is 13 residues long. Germline CDR1 LGHNA, CDR2 YSLEER. Trimming cost V 4 bases and J 8 bases, with 12 bases left between them.

Sequencing used naive CD4+ T cells sorted from blood. Subset specified: CD45RA+ positively selected. The chain links TRBV4-3 to TRBJ1-3, with D perhaps matching TRBD1 (5 bases). This TCR derives from a man aged 25-40 years in good health. The CDR3, as DNA: TGCGCCAGCAGCCTAGGGCGAGGGGACACCATATATTTT. Translated: CASSLGRGDTIYF.